Described below is a single T cell receptor beta chain sequence and its context. This clone was observed at least ten times. The record has no base qualities; no much larger clone is one base away. The sample is drawn from a study of blood T cell repertoires in acute mononucleosis (dated by TCRdb to 2018 to 2021). With regard to the full study: Acute-phase samples, representing the primary response, were taken within 2 weeks of symptom onset. In the acute phase, YVL-BR-specific cells accounted for a mean of roughly 2% of blood CD8 T cells, and GLC-BM-specific cells for a mean of about 1.1%. The mean blood EBV load was approximately 4 log10 genome copies per million B cells in acute infection and 2.5 to 3 at convalescence.

The time point label, as the study defines it: acute infectious mononucleosis, at clinical presentation within 2 weeks of symptom onset (visit 1). CD8 T cell responses to two immunodominant EBV epitopes, BRLF1 109 (YVL-BR) and BMLF1 280 (GLC-BM), were tracked in the study over primary infection. A positive serum heterophile antibody test and EBV viral capsid antigen-specific IgM indicated primary EBV infection. Total CD8 T cells were first enriched from PBMCs by magnetic positive selection (MACS). A FACSAria III was used to sort live CD3+ CD8+ tetramer+ cells to a purity above 85%. Cell sorting used a PE-conjugated tetramer carrying the BRLF1 109-117 peptide. Directly ex vivo after tetramer sorting, the TCR repertoires of EBV epitope-specific CD8 T cells were deep-sequenced at acute infection and at convalescence. The donors were three individuals between roughly 18 and 29 years old who had clinical acute infectious mononucleosis and laboratory evidence of primary EBV infection. Heparinized peripheral blood was collected once when donors presented clinically with mononucleosis symptoms and a second time roughly 6 months afterward. Ficoll-Paque density gradient centrifugation was used to isolate PBMCs.

Total RNA from at least 9,500 sorted tetramer+ CD8 T cells was reverse transcribed into cDNA for TCR profiling. PCR amplification of CDR3 regions used primers annealing to V and J regions and added unique molecular identifiers so that templates could be tracked. The immunoSEQ platform, including its sequencing and error-correction standards, was used to profile TCRalpha and TCRbeta chains. As for the authors' bioinformatics: Clonal copy numbers were corrected for sequencing and PCR errors, and IMGT conventions were followed to define CDR3s. Only productive rearrangements were analyzed, using immunoSEQ Analyzer versions 2.0 and 3.0, with gene-pairing frequencies processed further in Microsoft Excel. V-J pairings were visualized as Circos plots, and CDR3 motifs were found with MEME plus a custom motifSearch program. The OLGA algorithm was used to calculate the probability of generation of TCR sequences. Clonotypes seen at both visits were called persistent; those seen only acutely were nonpersistent; those seen only at convalescence were de novo. An amino acid clonotype used by more than one donor was defined as a public TCR. The table comes from immuneACCESS by way of TCRdb, which keeps in-frame sequences with V and J called. Part of the clones is missing from these tables; in studies checked, under half for an unresolved V gene and the rest for unknown reasons. From that table come the V and J calls and clone size; the DNA was used to work out D and trimming. For this sample the table gives under 9,500 clones, of which less than 30% were detected only once. About 30% of the sample comes from the top ten.

Beyond this particular receptor, the publication reports: Only a few donors were included in the cohort, so group averages were based on very few individuals. Low acute-to-convalescent clonotype overlap might partly reflect sampling error, because only a fraction of each donor's blood was analyzed. In TCR repertoire selection for BRLF1 (YVL-BR), TCRalpha CDR3 motifs took on a dominant role, whereas TCRbeta played only a minimal one. Although only roughly 9.9% of unique acute clonotypes carried over into convalescence, these persisting clonotypes made up most of the response, and the remainder were seemingly replaced by new, diverse de novo clonotypes.

CDR1 and CDR2, looked up from the germline V gene, are SGHAT and FQNNGV. The CDR3 starts with the cysteine, ends with the phenylalanine, and has 14 residues. Only the CDR3 region is kept as DNA, spanning 42 bases read in frame from base 1. Here V drops 2 bases and J drops 8 bases, and the junction holds 6 bases not matched to any gene. The specimen was EBV YVL epitope tetramer+ CD8+ T cells sorted from PBMCs, collected during acute infectious mononucleosis. Sample cell subset or site, as interpreted from the label and publication: CD8 T cells binding a tetramer with EBV BRLF1 109-117 peptide (YVL-BR). In this chain, TRBV11-2 is recombined with TRBJ2-3; 8 central bases correspond to TRBD2. The sequence derives from a young woman with infectious mononucleosis caused by EBV. Here the CDR3 is given as CASSLPGLGPTQYF. The nucleotide sequence is TGTGCCAGCAGCTTACCGGGACTAGGGCCTACGCAGTATTTT.